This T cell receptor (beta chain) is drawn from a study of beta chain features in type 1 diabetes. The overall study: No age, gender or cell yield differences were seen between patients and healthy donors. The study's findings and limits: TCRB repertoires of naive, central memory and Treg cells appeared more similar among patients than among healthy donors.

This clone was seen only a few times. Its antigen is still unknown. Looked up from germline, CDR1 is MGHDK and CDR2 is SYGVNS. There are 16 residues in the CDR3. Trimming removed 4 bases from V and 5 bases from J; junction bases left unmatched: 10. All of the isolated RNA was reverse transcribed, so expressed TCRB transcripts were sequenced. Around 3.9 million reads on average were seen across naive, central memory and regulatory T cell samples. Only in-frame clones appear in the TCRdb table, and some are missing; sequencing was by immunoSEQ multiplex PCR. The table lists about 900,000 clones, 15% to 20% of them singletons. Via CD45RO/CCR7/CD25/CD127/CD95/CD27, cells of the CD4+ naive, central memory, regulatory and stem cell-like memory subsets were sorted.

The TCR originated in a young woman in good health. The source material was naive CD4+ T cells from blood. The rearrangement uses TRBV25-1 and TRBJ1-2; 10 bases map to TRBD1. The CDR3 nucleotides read TGTGCCAGCAGTGGCAACAGGGACAGGGGCAGGTATGGCTACACCTTC. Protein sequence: CASSGNRDRGRYGYTF.